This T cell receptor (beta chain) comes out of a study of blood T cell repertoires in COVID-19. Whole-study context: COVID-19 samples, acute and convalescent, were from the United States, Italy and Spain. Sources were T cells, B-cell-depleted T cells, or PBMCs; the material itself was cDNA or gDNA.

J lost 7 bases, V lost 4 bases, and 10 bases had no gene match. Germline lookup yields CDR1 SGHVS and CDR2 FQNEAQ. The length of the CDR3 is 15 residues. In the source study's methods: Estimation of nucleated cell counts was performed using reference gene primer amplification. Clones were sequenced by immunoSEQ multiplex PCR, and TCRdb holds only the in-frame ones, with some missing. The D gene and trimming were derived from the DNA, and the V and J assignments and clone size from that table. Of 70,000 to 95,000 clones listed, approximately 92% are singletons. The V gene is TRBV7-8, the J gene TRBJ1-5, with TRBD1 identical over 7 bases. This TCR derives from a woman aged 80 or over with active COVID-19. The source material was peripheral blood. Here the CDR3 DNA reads TGTGCCAGCAGCTCCGACAGGGTGTCGGGCCAGCCCCAGCATTTT. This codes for CASSSDRVSGQPQHF.